This passage covers 29 T cell receptor beta chains from one sample sequenced in a study of blood T cell repertoires in COVID-19. Profiling relied on immunoSEQ multiplex PCR, and the TCRdb table lists in-frame clones only, not all of them. The table records tens of thousands of clones, over 75% of them present only once. The sequenced material came from peripheral blood. The receptors here all came from a human donor in a cohort sampled during active COVID-19.

This clone was recorded a few times. The chain carries TRBV2 and TRBJ1-1, with 10 bases aligning to TRBD1. Per the germline V gene, CDR1 is SNHLY and CDR2 is FYNNEI. The junction had 3 bases not matched to a gene; V was cut back by 7 bases and J by 4 bases. The CDR3 length is 13 residues. The DNA for the CDR3 is TGTGCCAGCACCCGGGACAGGGGCACTGAAGCTTTCTTT. Translated: CASTRDRGTEAFF.

This clone was seen once. The chain recombines TRBV11-3 with TRBJ1-1; 7 bases line up with TRBD1. The CDR3 has 14 amino acids. V lost 8 bases and J lost 2; bases outside the gene matches: 8. Per the germline V gene, CDR1 is SGHNT and CDR2 is YENEEA. The CDR3 DNA sequence: TGTGCCAGCGCACCGGGAGGGGGCAACACTGAAGCTTTCTTT. Translated, it gives CASAPGGGNTEAFF.

J is TRBJ1-2 and V is TRBV3-1 (or the pseudogene TRBV3-2), with no clear D. This CDR3 spans 14 amino acids. V was cut by 4 bases and J by 5 bases, with 14 bases left in between. Germline loops: CDR1 LGHDT, CDR2 YNNKEL (reference sequence). The CDR3: CASSPSGGVYGYTF. The CDR3 DNA reads TGTGCCAGCAGCCCCTCGGGCGGGGTGTATGGCTACACCTTC.

This rearrangement joins TRBV6-5 to TRBJ1-5; TRBD1 matches at 8 bases. This CDR3 comprises 16 residues. Germline lookup yields CDR1 MNHEY and CDR2 SVGAGI. V dropped 2 bases and J dropped 5; count of bases not matched to a gene: 8. CDR3 DNA sequence: TGTGCCAGCAGTTACCCCCGGGACAGGTTCCATCAGCCCCAGCATTTT. Residues: CASSYPRDRFHQPQHF.

This clone was seen only once. The V gene is TRBV3-1 (or the pseudogene TRBV3-2), the J gene TRBJ1-6, with D possibly matching TRBD1 (5 bases). The CDR3 sequence is 13 residues long. Germline-derived CDR1 and CDR2 are LGHDT and YNNKEL (reference sequence). V lost 8 bases and J 7 bases, leaving 12 bases between the germline ends. The CDR3 DNA follows: TGTGCCAGCCGGGACTGGGAGAATTCACCCCTCCACTTT. It yields the protein CASRDWENSPLHF.

The chain carries TRBV28 and TRBJ2-7; 8 positions match TRBD1. The trim removed 2 bases at V and 8 bases at J, leaving 11 bases unmatched. There are 15 residues in the CDR3. Germline V gives CDR1 MDHEN, CDR2 SYDVKM. CDR3 in amino acids: CASSLRTGIGPKQYF. In DNA form, the CDR3 reads TGTGCCAGCAGTTTAAGGACAGGGATAGGGCCGAAGCAGTACTTC.

The CDR3 nucleotides read TGCAGTGCTAGTGCCGTAAACACCATATATTTT. This gives the protein CSASAVNTIYF. The J gene is TRBJ1-3, the V gene TRBV20-1; D is undetermined. The CDR3 covers 11 residues. V lost 3 bases, J lost 6 bases, and 6 bases lay in between. Germline V gives CDR1 DFQATT, CDR2 SNEGSKA (reference sequence).

The V gene is TRBV6-2 or TRBV6-3, the J gene TRBJ1-2; D is unresolved. The germline V gene has CDR1 MNHEY and CDR2 SVGEGT. V was trimmed by 6 bases and J by 4 bases, leaving 6 bases between them. This CDR3 has 11 residues. CDR3 sequence reads: CASSTVYGYTF. As DNA, the CDR3 is TGTGCCAGCAGCACAGTCTATGGCTACACCTTC.

This rearrangement joins TRBV7-8 to TRBJ1-1, with D tentatively TRBD1 (6 bases). The CDR3 has 15 amino acids. Trimming removed 5 bases from V and 5 bases from J, with 18 bases in between. Looked up from germline, CDR1 is SGHVS and CDR2 is FQNEAQ. The CDR3 coding sequence is TGTGCCAGCAGCAGTCGACCCAGGGGAATAACTGAAGCTTTCTTT. This encodes CASSSRPRGITEAFF.

The rearrangement links TRBV2 to TRBJ2-3; 7 bases line up with TRBD2. Germline V gene lookup returns CDR1 SNHLY and CDR2 FYNNEI. The V and J ends lost 4 bases and 3 bases, in that order; junction bases with no gene match: 4. This CDR3 has 14 residues. CDR3 coding DNA: TGTGCCAGCAGTGTGGGGAGGGTAACAGATACGCAGTATTTT. As protein: CASSVGRVTDTQYF.

This clone is judged large. This chain uses TRBV15 with TRBJ2-1, with 10 nucleotides matching TRBD1. The CDR3 runs to 17 residues. CDR1 is LNHNV and CDR2 is YYDKDF in the germline V gene (reference sequence). The trim removed 0 bases at V and 9 bases at J, leaving 11 bases unmatched. The CDR3 here is CATSRDNLGTGVGEQFF. CDR3 sequence (DNA): TGTGCCACCAGCAGAGATAATTTAGGGACAGGGGTCGGTGAGCAGTTCTTC.

The chain is built from TRBV27 and TRBJ1-2, with D possibly being TRBD1 (5 bases). This CDR3 is 11 amino acids long. Between the trimmed V and J ends, which lost 4 bases and 8 bases, there was a span of 8 bases. The germline V gene has CDR1 MNHEY and CDR2 SMNVEV (reference sequence). The CDR3 region has the DNA TGTGCCAGCAGTTCTTCAGGGGGCTACACCTTC. As protein: CASSSSGGYTF.

This rearrangement joins TRBV2 to TRBJ1-1, with D possibly being TRBD1 (6 bases). With 5 bases removed from V and 6 bases from J, the gap between germline ends came to 16 bases. Looked up from germline, CDR1 is SNHLY and CDR2 is FYNNEI. CDR3 length: 14 amino acids. The CDR3 loop reads CASSPNRQAAEAFF. CDR3 DNA: TGTGCCAGCAGTCCAAATAGACAGGCCGCTGAAGCTTTCTTT.

The chain's CDR3 is CASSRTGHYGYTF. DNA for the CDR3: TGTGCCAGCAGTCGGACAGGGCACTATGGCTACACCTTC. This sequence joins TRBV6-5 and TRBJ1-2, with 8 positions matching TRBD1. In germline, CDR1 is MNHEY, CDR2 SVGAGI. V lost 5 bases, J lost 3 bases, and 2 bases stayed unmatched. The CDR3 totals 13 residues.

This chain uses TRBV28 with TRBJ2-5, with TRBD2 matching 8 bases. CDR1 MDHEN and CDR2 SYDVKM come from the germline V gene. Germline trimming cut 5 bases from V and 4 bases from J; bases unmatched to any gene: 6. The CDR3 extends over 14 amino acids. In DNA form, the CDR3 reads TGTGCCAGCAGTCGGGGGGGGTTCGGAGAGACCCAGTACTTC. This sequence encodes CASSRGGFGETQYF.

The sample holds a few counts of this clone. V and J are TRBV7-9 and TRBJ1-3; a weak D match, TRBD1 (6 bases). V lost 3 bases and J lost 0, with 15 bases in between. CDR3 length equals 17 residues. Germline CDR1 is SEHNR and CDR2 is FQNEAQ (reference sequence). The CDR3 nucleotides are TGTGCCAGCAGCTTCCCGACAGGCGAACCCTCTGGAAACACCATATATTTT. Encoded protein: CASSFPTGEPSGNTIYF.

The J gene is TRBJ2-5, the V gene TRBV27; D is unclear. This CDR3 is 14 amino acids long. Trimming took 0 bases from V and 2 from J, leaving 7 bases between them. Per germline, CDR1 MNHEY and CDR2 SMNVEV (reference sequence). As DNA, the CDR3 is TGTGCCAGCAGTTTATCGTATAGACAAGAGACCCAGTACTTC. Translated, it gives CASSLSYRQETQYF.

In DNA, the CDR3 is TGTGCCAGCAGCAAAGCGATGGACAAGCCTAACTATGGCTACACCTTC. It encodes CASSKAMDKPNYGYTF. The V call is TRBV21-1, the J call TRBJ1-2; whether TRBD1, the table's D call, matches the DNA was not checked. TRBV21-1 is a pseudogene segment. The CDR3 is made up of 16 amino acids.

This chain joins TRBV7-2 and TRBJ2-3; tentatively, D is TRBD2 (6 bases). Trimming removed 3 bases at V and 6 bases at J, with 13 bases between. Germline values: CDR1 SGHTA, CDR2 FQGNSA. There are 14 residues in the CDR3. CDR3 nucleotides: TGTGCCAGCAGCTTGACGGGAGTGGGGGATACGCAGTATTTT. It codes for CASSLTGVGDTQYF.

The V and J genes are TRBV5-4 and TRBJ2-2; tentative D call: TRBD1 (5 bases). There are 15 residues in the CDR3. CDR1 and CDR2 from the germline V gene are SGHNT and YYREEE (reference sequence). V lost 3 bases to trimming and J lost 0 bases, with 9 bases between them. CDR3 loop: CASSSRQTNTGELFF. The CDR3 DNA reads as TGTGCCAGCAGCTCCCGACAGACGAACACCGGGGAGCTGTTTTTT.

The chain couples TRBV19 to TRBJ2-2, with D perhaps matching TRBD1 (5 bases). The V and J ends lost 6 bases and 0 bases respectively, with 14 bases between them. The CDR3 is made up of 16 amino acids. Germline CDR1 LNHDA, CDR2 SQIVND (reference sequence). The CDR3 sequence is CASRMVGASNTGELFF. CDR3 in DNA: TGTGCCAGTAGGATGGTTGGGGCGTCGAACACCGGGGAGCTGTTTTTT.

The gene calls are TRBV5-1 and TRBJ2-2; 9 positions match TRBD1. This CDR3 has 16 amino acids. Germline V gene sequence: CDR1 SGHRS, CDR2 YFSETQ. The junction had 8 bases not matched to a gene; V was cut back by 4 bases and J by 4 bases. CDR3 sequence (DNA): TGCGCCAGCAGCATACGGACAGGGGATGGCACCGGGGAGCTGTTTTTT. Its translation is CASSIRTGDGTGELFF.

The rearrangement joins TRBV18 to TRBJ1-5; tentatively, D is TRBD1 (6 bases). V lost 3 bases and J 2 bases, leaving 8 bases between the germline ends. The germline V gene has CDR1 KGHSH and CDR2 LQKENI. This CDR3 is built from 14 residues. CDR3 nucleotide sequence: TGTGCCAGCTCACCCAGGGGCGGCAATCAGCCCCAGCATTTT. As protein: CASSPRGGNQPQHF. Full variable domain (rest looked up from reference TRBV18 and TRBJ1-5): NAGVMQNPRHLVRRRGQEARLRCSPMKGHSHVYWYRQLPEEGLKFMVYLQKENIIDESGMPKERFSAEFPKEGPSILRIQQVVRGDSAAYFCASSPRGGNQPQHFGDGTRLSIL.

The CDR3 spells CASSDRSAGNTIYF. The CDR3 bases are TGTGCCAGTAGTGACAGGTCGGCTGGAAACACCATATATTTT. This chain uses TRBV19 with TRBJ1-3; TRBD1 is a possible D gene (6 bases). The CDR3 loop spans 14 amino acids. Deletions cut 5 bases from V and 2 bases from J, with 10 bases between. The germline V gene encodes CDR1 LNHDA and CDR2 SQIVND (reference sequence).

This chain connects TRBV10-3 to TRBJ2-1, with D uncertain. The CDR3 is 13 amino acids. Germline CDR1 is ENHRY and CDR2 is SYGVKD. V shed 0 bases and J shed 6 bases, with 6 bases lying between them. This CDR3 reads CAISESNTNEQFF. CDR3 DNA: TGTGCCATCAGTGAGTCGAACACCAATGAGCAGTTCTTC.

V is TRBV6-6 and J is TRBJ2-2; 9 positions agree with TRBD1. J was trimmed by 6 bases and V by 4 bases; bases with no gene match: 0. The CDR3 runs to 13 residues. Germline lookup yields CDR1 MNHNY and CDR2 SVGAGI (reference sequence). This chain's CDR3 is CASSWTGAGELFF. The CDR3 nucleotides are TGTGCCAGCAGTTGGACAGGGGCCGGGGAGCTGTTTTTT.

This clone is a singleton in its sample. Written as DNA, the CDR3 is TGTGCCAGTAGTATAGAGGGGAGCCGCGAGCAGTACTTC. Its translation: CASSIEGSREQYF. The chain has TRBV19 and TRBJ2-7, with D possibly being TRBD2 (5 bases). Deletions cut 0 bases from V and 6 bases from J, with 9 bases between. Germline CDR1 LNHDA, CDR2 SQIVND (reference sequence). CDR3 length equals 13 residues.

This clone was recorded a few times. As DNA, the CDR3 is TGTGCCAGCAGCGTAGCGGGAGTCTACAATGAGCAGTTCTTC. Translating gives CASSVAGVYNEQFF. The genes are TRBV9 and TRBJ2-1, with D perhaps matching TRBD2 (6 bases). The CDR3 spans 14 residues. CDR1 SGDLS and CDR2 YYNGEE come from the germline V gene. Trimming cost V 0 bases and J 3 bases, with 7 bases left between them.

The genes are TRBV11-1 and TRBJ2-5, with TRBD2 as a possible D gene (6 bases). With 6 bases removed from V and 5 bases from J, the gap between germline ends came to 19 bases. CDR3 length equals 15 residues. Germline V gene lookup returns CDR1 SGHAT and CDR2 FQDESV (reference sequence). The CDR3 nucleotides are TGTGCCAGCAGAAAAGACTCGGCGGGACGGGAGACCCAGTACTTC. Amino acid sequence: CASRKDSAGRETQYF.